Sequencing of this T cell receptor beta chain was carried out in a study of Ad26.COV2.S vaccination and SARS-CoV-2 variants. The CDR3 loop spans 14 amino acids. CDR1 LGHDT and CDR2 YNNKEL come from the germline V gene (reference sequence). The V and J ends lost 2 bases and 0 bases respectively, with 7 bases between them. The table came from immunoSEQ multiplex PCR; TCRdb's copy has only in-frame clones and leaves some out. The data hold a few hundred thousand clones, with almost 90% observed a single time. The treatment is: around 19 received Ad26.COV2.S at low or high dose, single or two shots; roughly five received placebo; per-sample allocation not given. Collection of the samples took place on day 63 after the first injection of vaccine or placebo.

The TCR sequence derives from a person between 18 and 65 years old who received the Ad26.COV2.S COVID-19 vaccine or a placebo. The source material was peripheral blood, sampled in a trial of Ad26.COV2.S vaccine versus placebo. The chain joins TRBV3-1 (or the pseudogene TRBV3-2) to TRBJ1-1; D is unclear. CDR3 nucleotide sequence: TGTGCCAGCAGCCAAAGGGTTATGAACACTGAAGCTTTCTTT. As protein: CASSQRVMNTEAFF.